Each of the 28 T cell receptor beta chains below was sequenced from the same sample in a study of T cell therapy after organ transplantation. No antigens are known for them. Some clones are missing from TCRdb's copy, which holds only in-frame ones; the method was immunoSEQ multiplex PCR. The sample holds some 480 clones, approximately 83% seen once. Time point specified: 4-8 weeks after completion of therapy. The specimen was CD8+ T cells from blood, collected after autologous CMV-specific T cell therapy. The origin of the receptors is a human patient who had received a solid organ transplant and had CMV disease. Some T cells may trace back to the graft donor.

A note on this clone: The sample holds other DNA sequences that translate to the same CDR3. CDR3 nucleotide sequence: TGTGCCAGCAGTTGGGCAGGAAACACCGGGGAGCTGTTTTTT. Translated, it gives CASSWAGNTGELFF. The rearrangement uses TRBV27 and TRBJ2-2; D is unclear. The CDR3 runs to 14 residues. The V end was cut by 4 bases, the J end by 2 bases, with 8 bases between. Germline V gene data show CDR1 as MNHEY and CDR2 as SMNVEV (reference sequence).

This chain uses TRBV9 with TRBJ1-5; D is uncertain. This CDR3 region has 13 residues. CDR1 SGDLS and CDR2 YYNGEE come from the germline V gene. Between the trimmed V and J ends, which lost 0 bases and 0 bases, there was a span of 1 base. In DNA, the CDR3 is TGTGCCAGCAGCGTAGCTAGCAATCAGCCCCAGCATTTT. It codes for CASSVASNQPQHF.

The rearrangement uses TRBV28 and TRBJ1-2, with D possibly being TRBD1 (5 bases). The CDR3 length is 14 residues. Germline CDR1 and CDR2: MDHEN and SYDVKM. Trimming took 5 bases from V and 0 from J, leaving 10 bases between them. The CDR3 nucleotides read TGTGCCAGCAGTGATAAGGGACCTAACTATGGCTACACCTTC. Protein: CASSDKGPNYGYTF.

The chain carries TRBV19 and TRBJ1-1; D is uncertain. Trimming removed 8 bases from V and 0 bases from J, with 10 bases in between. This CDR3 comprises 13 residues. The germline V gene has CDR1 LNHDA and CDR2 SQIVND (reference sequence). The CDR3 nucleotides are TGTGCCAGTTCCGGGCGGCTGAACACTGAAGCTTTCTTT. It translates to CASSGRLNTEAFF.

The chain links TRBV13 to TRBJ2-7, with 9 bases fitting TRBD1. Germline V lookup: CDR1 PRHDT, CDR2 FYEKMQ (reference sequence). The CDR3 runs 14 residues. The trim removed 3 bases at V and 4 bases at J, leaving 4 bases unmatched. The CDR3 region is CASSFRQGVYEQYF. DNA of the CDR3: TGTGCCAGCAGCTTCCGACAGGGGGTGTACGAGCAGTACTTC.

V and J are TRBV27 and TRBJ1-2; the D is unclear. Trimming left V 3 bases short and J 2 bases short, with 7 bases between. The CDR3 length is 13 residues. Germline V CDR1 and CDR2: MNHEY, SMNVEV (reference sequence). The CDR3 region is CASSFGQNYGYTF. CDR3 DNA: TGTGCCAGCAGTTTCGGTCAGAACTATGGCTACACCTTC.

V and J are TRBV13 and TRBJ1-1; maybe TRBD1 (5 bases). The germline V and J ends were trimmed by 7 bases and 5 bases, with 11 bases remaining between them. The CDR3 has 12 amino acids. Germline V gives CDR1 PRHDT, CDR2 FYEKMQ (reference sequence). CDR3 bases: TGTGCCAGCATTTTTCGGGGGACTGAAGCTTTCTTT. Its protein is CASIFRGTEAFF.

V is TRBV5-6 and J is TRBJ2-1, with a possible D match to TRBD2 (6 bases). CDR1 SGHDT and CDR2 YYEEEE come from the germline V gene. This CDR3 has 15 residues. Trimming removed 2 bases at V and 0 bases at J, with 9 bases between. The CDR3 loop is CASSFGGNSYNEQFF. In nucleotides, the CDR3 is TGTGCCAGCAGCTTTGGGGGGAACTCCTACAATGAGCAGTTCTTC.

This chain uses TRBV7-8 with TRBJ2-7, with TRBD1 matching over 8 bases. V was clipped by 4 bases and J by 3 bases; unmatched bases: 8. The CDR3 length is 15 residues. CDR1 is SGHVS and CDR2 is FQNEAQ in the germline V gene. Written as DNA, the CDR3 is TGTGCCAGCAGCTCCACGCCGACAGGGGACTACGAGCAGTACTTC. Its translation: CASSSTPTGDYEQYF. Based on the CDR3 plus reference TRBV7-8 and TRBJ2-7, the full variable domain is GAGVSQSPRYKVAKRGQDVALRCDPISGHVSLFWYQQALGQGPEFLTYFQNEAQLDKSGLPSDRFFAERPEGSVSTLKIQRTQQEDSAVYLCASSSTPTGDYEQYFGPGTRLTVT.

CDR3 in amino acids: CASSECSIRSVDYGYTF. The CDR3 DNA reads TGTGCCAGCAGTGAGTGTAGCATTCGGAGCGTCGACTATGGCTACACCTTC. The chain uses TRBV6-4 and TRBJ1-2, with D uncertain. The length of the CDR3 is 17 residues. Looked up from germline, CDR1 is MRHNA and CDR2 is SNTAGT. Trimming took off 3 bases at V and 3 bases at J, with 20 bases between the two ends.

The chain uses TRBV11-3 and TRBJ1-2; D gene unclear. The CDR3 spans 13 residues. Trimming took off 0 bases at V and 5 bases at J, with 7 bases between the two ends. Germline V gives CDR1 SGHNT, CDR2 YENEEA. The CDR3 sequence: CASSLDTGYGYTF. DNA for the CDR3: TGTGCCAGCAGCTTAGATACGGGGTATGGCTACACCTTC.

V and J are TRBV4-3 and TRBJ2-6; the match to TRBD1 covers 7 bases. Germline V CDR1 and CDR2: LGHNA, YSLEER. Unmatched junction bases numbered 0, after V lost 0 bases and J lost 1 base. CDR3 length equals 16 residues. The CDR3 is CASSQETGSGANVLTF. The DNA of the CDR3 is TGCGCCAGCAGCCAAGAGACAGGGTCTGGGGCCAACGTCCTGACTTTC.

V is TRBV27 and J is TRBJ1-4; D is perhaps TRBD1 (5 bases). The CDR3 loop spans 15 amino acids. The germline gives CDR1 MNHEY, CDR2 SMNVEV (reference sequence). V was cut by 0 bases and J by 7 bases, with 12 bases left in between. The chain's CDR3 is CASSLSGTWGEKLFF. For the CDR3, the DNA is TGTGCCAGCAGTTTATCAGGGACTTGGGGTGAAAAACTGTTTTTT.

This clone was seen a handful of times. This rearrangement joins TRBV10-2 to TRBJ2-7; 9 nucleotides line up with TRBD2. V lost 2 bases and J lost 3; bases outside the gene matches: 5. The CDR3 loop spans 15 amino acids. In germline, CDR1 is WSHSY, CDR2 SAAADI. CDR3 residues: CASSELAGYFYEQYF. The CDR3 DNA sequence: TGCGCCAGCAGTGAGCTAGCGGGATATTTCTACGAGCAGTACTTC.

This chain joins TRBV15 and TRBJ2-7; D gene ambiguous. The CDR3 contains 12 residues. V lost 0 bases, J lost 3 bases, and 3 bases lay in between. Germline CDR1 and CDR2: LNHNV and YYDKDF (reference sequence). The CDR3: CATSRDGYEQYF. Here the CDR3 DNA reads TGTGCCACCAGCAGAGACGGCTACGAGCAGTACTTC.

This clone was found once. V is TRBV7-2 and J is TRBJ2-7; D uncertain. The germline V gene has CDR1 SGHTA and CDR2 FQGNSA. The CDR3 covers 13 residues. V lost 3 bases to trimming and J lost 1 base, with 7 bases between them. The CDR3 nucleotides are TGTGCCAGCAGCTTGGCTAGTTCCTACGAGCAGTACTTC. Its translation: CASSLASSYEQYF.

The rearrangement uses TRBV5-4 and TRBJ2-7; maybe TRBD2 (5 bases). The ends were cut back, 0 bases at V and 3 bases at J, with 13 bases in the middle. Germline CDR1 reads SGHNT; CDR2 reads YYREEE (reference sequence). This CDR3 spans 15 amino acids. Here the CDR3 DNA reads TGTGCCAGCAGCTTGGAAAAGAATAGCGACTACGAGCAGTACTTC. Translated, it gives CASSLEKNSDYEQYF.

This rearrangement joins TRBV6-5 to TRBJ1-2; 7 positions agree with TRBD1. V trimming: 4 bases; J trimming: 8 bases; junction bases outside the gene matches: 13. In germline, CDR1 is MNHEY, CDR2 SVGAGI. The CDR3 runs to 15 residues. CDR3 protein: CASSFKGQIWIGYTF. CDR3 sequence (DNA): TGTGCCAGCAGTTTTAAGGGACAGATCTGGATAGGCTACACCTTC.

The chain couples TRBV5-6 to TRBJ2-7; D is uncertain. The V end lost 1 base, the J end lost 3 bases, and 8 bases lay between the germline ends. CDR3 length equals 13 residues. CDR1 and CDR2 from the germline V gene are SGHDT and YYEEEE. The CDR3, as DNA: TGTGCCAGCAGCTTGAGCTGGGTCTACGAGCAGTACTTC. This translates into CASSLSWVYEQYF.

As to this clone: One end of the junction fails to match germline, which may point to a read error. The identical CDR3 is also encoded by other nucleotide sequences in the sample. The rearrangement uses TRBV27 and TRBJ2-2; unclear D gene. Looked up from germline, CDR1 is MNHEY and CDR2 is SMNVEV (reference sequence). This CDR3 contains 14 residues. The CDR3 protein is CASSWAGNTGELFF. The DNA for the CDR3 is TGTGCCAGCAGTTGGGCAGGAAACACTGGGGAGCTGTTTTTT.

By its share, this clone is large. The rearrangement uses TRBV28 and TRBJ1-5; the D gene is possibly TRBD1 (6 bases). Trimming stripped 5 bases from V and 3 bases from J, with 8 bases between. The CDR3 totals 13 residues. Germline loops: CDR1 MDHEN, CDR2 SYDVKM. The CDR3 is CASSTGLNQPQHF. The DNA for the CDR3 is TGTGCCAGCAGTACAGGGCTCAATCAGCCCCAGCATTTT.

The rearrangement uses TRBV5-1 and TRBJ2-2; 8 positions agree with TRBD2. Per germline, CDR1 SGHRS and CDR2 YFSETQ. The V gene end was trimmed by 5 bases and the J gene end by 7 bases; junction bases not matched to a gene: 7. The CDR3 spans 14 residues. The CDR3 protein is CASSLPGGHGELFF. The DNA of the CDR3 is TGCGCCAGCAGTCTACCGGGAGGGCACGGGGAGCTGTTTTTT.

V is TRBV9 and J is TRBJ2-7; D is unresolved. Germline CDR1 reads SGDLS; CDR2 reads YYNGEE. This CDR3 comprises 14 residues. Trimming left V 0 bases short and J 2 bases short, with 9 bases between. The CDR3: CASSVGYGAYEQYF. The CDR3 region has the DNA TGTGCCAGCAGCGTAGGGTACGGTGCCTACGAGCAGTACTTC.

To note about this clone: Distinct nucleotide sequences in the sample also encode this CDR3. J is TRBJ2-7 and V is TRBV28; 7 bases align to TRBD1. Germline values: CDR1 MDHEN, CDR2 SYDVKM. V trimming: 5 bases; J trimming: 0 bases; junction bases outside the gene matches: 7. This CDR3 is 15 amino acids long. The CDR3 reads CASSLGTADSYEQYF. The CDR3 DNA reads as TGTGCCAGCAGTCTCGGGACAGCTGACTCCTACGAGCAGTACTTC.

The chain uses TRBV25-1 and TRBJ2-2; no reliable D call. V was shortened by 2 bases and J by 0 bases, with 1 base between the two germline ends. Per the germline V gene, CDR1 is MGHDK and CDR2 is SYGVNS. The CDR3 extends over 13 amino acids. For the CDR3, the DNA is TGTGCCAGCAGTGAAACGAACACCGGGGAGCTGTTTTTT. This translates into CASSETNTGELFF.

CDR3 loop: CASSLGHTNYEQYF. The CDR3 nucleotides read TGCGCCAGCAGCTTGGGGCATACAAACTACGAGCAGTACTTC. J is TRBJ2-7 and V is TRBV5-1; D is undetermined. With 0 bases removed from V and 3 bases from J, the gap between germline ends came to 10 bases. The germline V gene encodes CDR1 SGHRS and CDR2 YFSETQ. The CDR3 runs to 14 residues.

The chain uses TRBV25-1 and TRBJ2-5; 7 bases are shared with TRBD1. The CDR3 runs to 14 residues. The ends lost 5 bases at V and 1 base at J; junction bases unmatched: 4. CDR1 is MGHDK, CDR2 SYGVNS, per germline. CDR3 region: CASSPGTVQETQYF. The CDR3 nucleotides are TGTGCCAGCAGTCCAGGGACAGTCCAAGAGACCCAGTACTTC. Together with reference TRBV25-1 and TRBJ2-5, the CDR3 gives the full variable domain: EADIYQTPRYLVIGTGKKITLECSQTMGHDKMYWYQQDPGMELHLIHYSYGVNSTEKGDLSSESTVSRIRTEHFPLTLESARPSHTSQYLCASSPGTVQETQYFGPGTRLLVL.

The chain recombines TRBV21-1 with TRBJ2-5; the DNA was not used to check the table's D call, TRBD1. TRBV21-1 is a pseudogene locus. CDR3 length: 17 amino acids. CDR3 residues: CASSKATSTGGAETQYF. DNA for the CDR3: TGTGCCAGCAGCAAAGCCACGAGTACAGGGGGCGCGGAGACCCAGTACTTC.